This T cell receptor beta chain was sequenced during a study of blood T cell repertoires in COVID-19. The germline V gene encodes CDR1 MNHEY and CDR2 SVGAGI. V was clipped by 4 bases and J by 4 bases, with 7 bases between them. This CDR3 is 12 amino acids long. Measured with immunoSEQ multiplex PCR; TCRdb has only the in-frame clones, and not every one. The table records roughly 150,000 clones, about nine tenths of them present only once. This chain links TRBV6-5 with TRBJ1-2; D gene ambiguous. This receptor was obtained from a man aged 80 or over with acute or convalescent COVID-19. Source material: peripheral blood. The CDR3: CASSFGGYGYTF. CDR3 coding DNA: TGTGCCAGCAGTTTTGGCGGCTATGGCTACACCTTC.